This T cell receptor (beta chain) was captured by sequencing in a study of OX40 agonist ivuxolimab in advanced cancers. The germline V gene has CDR1 MNHNS and CDR2 SASEGT. This CDR3 spans 11 amino acids. Method: immunoSEQ multiplex PCR; TCRdb's copy keeps in-frame clones and lacks some. The sample holds tens of thousands of clones, 70% to 90% seen once. The TCR comes from an adult with an advanced solid tumor such as melanoma, head and neck, liver or kidney cancer. Specimen: CD4+ or CD8+ T cells sorted from blood, collected in a trial of the OX40 agonist ivuxolimab. This chain joins TRBV6-1 and TRBJ2-2; the D is unclear. As DNA, the CDR3 is TGTGCGGGCAGCAACACCGGGGAGCTGTTTTTT. Its protein product is CAGSNTGELFF.